These 12 T cell receptor beta chains originate from one sample sequenced in a study of blood T cell repertoires in COVID-19. Sequenced by immunoSEQ multiplex PCR; TCRdb stores in-frame clones only, minus some. The data contain fewer than 200,000 clones, approximately 90% of them singletons. The sequenced sample consisted of peripheral blood. The receptors derive from a woman in her 70s with COVID-19, enrolled during active disease.

This sequence joins TRBV5-1 and TRBJ2-2, with D tentatively TRBD2 (5 bases). The germline CDR1 and CDR2 sequences are SGHRS and YFSETQ. The CDR3 covers 14 residues. V was clipped by 6 bases and J by 2 bases, with 11 bases between them. CDR3 DNA: TGCGCCAGCATGGCTAGCATCAACACCGGGGAGCTGTTTTTT. Translated, it gives CASMASINTGELFF.

Notes on this clone: Other DNA sequences in this sample translate to the same CDR3. The V call is TRBV5-1, the J call TRBJ1-1, with D uncertain. Germline CDR1 is SGHRS and CDR2 is YFSETQ. This CDR3 region has 13 residues. V lost 5 bases and J 1 base, leaving 9 bases between the germline ends. CDR3 nucleotide sequence: TGCGCCAGCAGTCGTCAGGAGAACACTGAAGCTTTCTTT. It yields the protein CASSRQENTEAFF. Supplemented by reference TRBV5-1 and TRBJ1-1, the full variable domain reads KAGVTQTPRYLIKTRGQQVTLSCSPISGHRSVSWYQQTPGQGLQFLFEYFSETQRNKGNFPGRFSGRQFSNSRSEMNVSTLELGDSALYLCASSRQENTEAFFGQGTRLTVV.

This clone was observed a single time. The rearrangement uses TRBV10-1 and TRBJ2-3; tentatively, D is TRBD2 (6 bases). V shed 8 bases and J shed 0 bases, with 12 bases lying between them. In germline, CDR1 is WNHNN, CDR2 SYGVQD (reference sequence). This CDR3 contains 14 residues. The CDR3 loop is CASAGKASTDTQYF. Here the CDR3 DNA reads TGCGCCAGCGCGGGGAAGGCTAGCACAGATACGCAGTATTTT.

This chain uses TRBV6-2 or TRBV6-3 with TRBJ1-1; D is possibly TRBD1 (6 bases). Between the trimmed V and J ends, which lost 5 bases and 0 bases, there was a span of 10 bases. The germline V gene has CDR1 MNHEY and CDR2 SVGEGT. This CDR3 spans 14 amino acids. This CDR3 is CASSPDRLNTEAFF. The CDR3 region has the DNA TGTGCCAGCAGTCCCGACAGGCTGAACACTGAAGCTTTCTTT.

The rearrangement uses TRBV6-5 and TRBJ2-3; 8 positions match TRBD2. Germline trimming cut 7 bases from V and 4 bases from J; bases unmatched to any gene: 10. Looked up from germline, CDR1 is MNHEY and CDR2 is SVGAGI. There are 15 residues in the CDR3. The CDR3 spells CASIGLAGFSDTQYF. The CDR3 DNA reads as TGTGCCAGCATAGGGCTAGCGGGTTTTTCAGATACGCAGTATTTT.

This clone was seen once. The genes are TRBV7-9 and TRBJ1-5; TRBD1 aligns across 9 bases. The germline V gene encodes CDR1 SEHNR and CDR2 FQNEAQ (reference sequence). The CDR3 has 15 amino acids. J gave up 5 bases and V 1 base, and 3 bases lay outside the gene matches. The DNA for the CDR3 is TGTGCCAGCAGCTTAGACAGGGGGCGAGATCAGCCCCAGCATTTT. Translation gives CASSLDRGRDQPQHF.

The chain carries TRBV6-6 and TRBJ2-7, with D possibly being TRBD2 (5 bases). Trimming left V 2 bases short and J 12 bases short, with 17 bases between. CDR3 length: 13 amino acids. Germline V CDR1 and CDR2: MNHNY, SVGAGI (reference sequence). CDR3 amino acids: CASSYQTGNEGYF. The CDR3 nucleotides read TGTGCCAGCAGTTACCAGACTGGAAATGAGGGGTACTTC.

The chain links TRBV19 to TRBJ2-7; a possible D gene is TRBD2 (6 bases). Germline CDR1 LNHDA, CDR2 SQIVND (reference sequence). V shed 3 bases and J shed 4 bases, with 10 bases lying between them. The CDR3 is 13 residues long. The CDR3 DNA is TGTGCCAGTAGTATTACAGCGGGTTACGAGCAGTACTTC. Protein sequence: CASSITAGYEQYF.

This chain links TRBV5-4 with TRBJ1-2, with a weak D call TRBD1 (6 bases). The germline V gene has CDR1 SGHNT and CDR2 YYREEE (reference sequence). Deletions cut 2 bases from V and 2 bases from J, with 7 bases between. The CDR3 spans 13 residues. CDR3 nucleotides: TGTGCCAGCAGCTTTGGACAGAACTATGGCTACACCTTC. Its protein product is CASSFGQNYGYTF.

The chain is built from TRBV28 and TRBJ2-3; 9 bases fit TRBD2. Germline loops: CDR1 MDHEN, CDR2 SYDVKM. The CDR3 totals 17 residues. The V segment lost 5 bases and the J segment 3 bases; nucleotides outside the gene matches: 12. The DNA for the CDR3 is TGTGCCAGCAGTACCTGGCTTGGCGGGAGGGCGACAGATACGCAGTATTTT. It encodes CASSTWLGGRATDTQYF.

This chain links TRBV19 with TRBJ1-2; no reliable D call. The germline V gene encodes CDR1 LNHDA and CDR2 SQIVND (reference sequence). V dropped 3 bases and J dropped 8 bases, with 10 bases sitting between them. The CDR3 has 12 amino acids. The CDR3 region has the DNA TGTGCCAGTAGTATTGAACTGAGGGGCTACACCTTC. This sequence encodes CASSIELRGYTF.

The rearrangement links TRBV6-5 to TRBJ2-7; possible D gene TRBD2, 5 bases. The CDR3 spans 14 residues. The V end lost 8 bases, the J end lost 0 bases, and 14 bases lay between the germline ends. Germline V gives CDR1 MNHEY, CDR2 SVGAGI. CDR3: CASVLRGSSYEQYF. The CDR3 DNA follows: TGTGCCAGCGTTTTACGGGGATCCTCCTACGAGCAGTACTTC.